The clone carrying this TCR beta chain has just one count. Its antigen is undetermined. The data belong to a study of shared clonotypes between healthy human individuals. Across the whole study: Three plates each covered CD4 naive and memory; CD8 naive two, CD8 memory one. Study results and limitations: The small donor group covered limited genetic and exposure diversity. Generally, naive subsets came out with larger estimated richness than memory subsets.

Using immunoSEQ multiplex PCR, the repertoire was profiled, and TCRdb retains in-frame clones only, with some absent. The table has roughly 2,300,000 clones, under 95% seen once. The germline CDR1 and CDR2 sequences are MNHNS and SASEGT. This CDR3 spans 15 amino acids. V lost 2 bases to trimming and J lost 4 bases; unmatched junction nucleotides: 6. The V call is TRBV6-1, the J call TRBJ2-3, with 7 positions matching TRBD2. The specimen sequenced was naive CD4+ T cells from PBMCs. The subset: CD45RA+ positively selected. The source is a man between 18 and 35 years old in good health. Some clones in this sample may be carry-over from other donors' samples. In DNA, the CDR3 is TGTGCCAGCAGTGAACGGGGGGTTTGGGCAGATACGCAGTATTTT. Translating it yields CASSERGVWADTQYF.